This entry features one TCR beta chain sequence. Its antigen is undetermined. Trimming stripped 9 bases from V and 4 bases from J, with 18 bases between. Germline V lookup: CDR1 SEHNR, CDR2 FQNEAQ (reference sequence). The CDR3 loop spans 15 amino acids. The sample is drawn from a study of Graves' ophthalmopathy and Graves' hyperthyroidism. RNA transcripts were the template, and TCR beta CDR3 regions were amplified from them. An opening RT-PCR round employed HTBI primers and preceded a second-round multiplex PCR. TCRdb called the multiplex PCR reads again in MiXCR, with one record for every CDR3 protein. The repertoire holds about 740,000 distinct CDR3 sequences, 40% seen once, with roughly 45% in the top ten. General study results and limits: Blood also harbored most expanded thyroid clonotypes above 0.001 frequency.

A diagnosis was made from clinical symptoms together with serum thyroxine, TRAb, thyroid ultrasound and orbital computed tomography. Fresh peripheral blood (roughly 9.7 ml) yielded the PBMCs. The sequencing input was peripheral blood. The origin of this receptor is an adult man with Graves' ophthalmopathy. The chain employs TRBV7-9 and TRBJ2-2, with D unresolved. The CDR3 DNA follows: TGTGCCAGTAGTAGGGCCGCCCTAGGCACCGGGGAGCTGTTTTTT. Amino acid sequence: CASSRAALGTGELFF.